This T cell receptor (beta chain) was recovered during a study of PD-1 blockade in classical Hodgkin lymphoma. General study results and limits: Only CD4+ TCR diversity, not CD8+, had risen significantly by C4D1. The authors have not defined what causes the repertoire differences, possibly disease activity or prior therapy.

To note about this clone: What it binds is unknown.

Documented time point: cycle 4 day 1 (C4D1), after around six weeks of nivolumab. After autologous stem cell transplantation all patients relapsed, and prior brentuximab vedotin exposure differed between cohorts. The CDR3 has 19 amino acids. Germline CDR1 is SGHDN and CDR2 is FVKESK. With 3 bases clipped from V and 7 bases from J, the junction kept 19 bases outside the gene matches. Profiled with immunoSEQ multiplex PCR; TCRdb holds only in-frame clones, not every one. The data show approximately 26,000 clones, around three quarters seen once. The chain joins TRBV14 to TRBJ2-7; 12 bases align to TRBD2. The source is a human donor with classical Hodgkin lymphoma. Sequenced material: peripheral blood mononuclear cells (PBMCs), taken before the fourth cycle of nivolumab. The CDR3, as DNA: TGTGCCAGCAGCCACAGAAAGTTATCCCTAGCGGGAGGGCCGGGGGAGCAGTACTTC. This gives the protein CASSHRKLSLAGGPGEQYF. Combining the CDR3 with reference TRBV14 and TRBJ2-7 gives the whole variable domain EAGVTQFPSHSVIEKGQTVTLRCDPISGHDNLYWYRRVMGKEIKFLLHFVKESKQDESGMPNNRFLAERTGGTYSTLKVQPAELEDSGVYFCASSHRKLSLAGGPGEQYFGPGTRLTVT.